The TCR beta chain under discussion was sequenced for a study of blood T cell repertoires in COVID-19. Study-wide background: Samples taken during acute and convalescent COVID-19 were collected in the United States, Italy and Spain. Sources were T cells, B-cell-depleted T cells, or PBMCs; the material itself was cDNA or gDNA.

The repertoire was sequenced with immunoSEQ multiplex PCR; TCRdb's copy has only in-frame clones and lacks some. The sample contains around 260,000 clones, roughly 80% of which appear only once. The V gene's germline CDR1 is SGHTA and CDR2 FQGNSA. Trimming took 6 bases from V and 0 from J; bases not matched to a gene: 7. CDR3 length: 16 amino acids. The count of this clone is one. This chain joins TRBV7-2 and TRBJ1-5, with 8 bases aligning to TRBD1. The TCR sequence derives from a woman aged 45-65 years who had recovered from COVID-19. The material sequenced was peripheral blood. The CDR3 spells CASSPGTGFSNQPQHF. DNA of the CDR3: TGTGCCAGCAGTCCCGGGACAGGCTTTAGCAATCAGCCCCAGCATTTT.